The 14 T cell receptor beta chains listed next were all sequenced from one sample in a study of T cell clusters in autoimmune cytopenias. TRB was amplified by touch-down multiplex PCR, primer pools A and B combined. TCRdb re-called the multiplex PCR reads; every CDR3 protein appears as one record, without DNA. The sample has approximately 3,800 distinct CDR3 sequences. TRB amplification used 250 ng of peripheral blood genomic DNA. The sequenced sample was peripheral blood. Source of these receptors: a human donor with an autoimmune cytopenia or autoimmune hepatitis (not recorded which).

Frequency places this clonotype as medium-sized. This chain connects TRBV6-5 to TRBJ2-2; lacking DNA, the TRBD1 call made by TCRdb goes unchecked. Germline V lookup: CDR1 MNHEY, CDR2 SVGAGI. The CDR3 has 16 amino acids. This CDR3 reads CASTRGFGRLTGELFF.

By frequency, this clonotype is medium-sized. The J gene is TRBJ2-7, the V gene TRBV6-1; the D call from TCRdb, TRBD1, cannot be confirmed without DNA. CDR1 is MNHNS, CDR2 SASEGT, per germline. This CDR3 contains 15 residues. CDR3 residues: CASREFAGHPYEQYF.

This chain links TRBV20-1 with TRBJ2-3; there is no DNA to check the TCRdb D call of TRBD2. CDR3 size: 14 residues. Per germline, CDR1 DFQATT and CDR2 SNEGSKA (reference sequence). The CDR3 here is CSASGLAGTDTQYF.

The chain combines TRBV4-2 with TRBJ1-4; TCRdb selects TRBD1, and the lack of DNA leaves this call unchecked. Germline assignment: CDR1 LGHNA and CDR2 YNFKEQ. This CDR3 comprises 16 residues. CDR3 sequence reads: CASSQEATGFYEKLFF.

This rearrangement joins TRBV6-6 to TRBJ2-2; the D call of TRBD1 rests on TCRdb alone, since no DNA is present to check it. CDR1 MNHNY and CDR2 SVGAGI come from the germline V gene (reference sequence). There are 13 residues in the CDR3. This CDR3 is CAGGGRNTGELFF.

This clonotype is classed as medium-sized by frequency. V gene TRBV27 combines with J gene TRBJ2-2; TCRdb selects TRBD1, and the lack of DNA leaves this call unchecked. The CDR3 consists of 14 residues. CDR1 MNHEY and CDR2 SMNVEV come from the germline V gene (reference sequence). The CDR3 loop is CASSLGAAARELFF.

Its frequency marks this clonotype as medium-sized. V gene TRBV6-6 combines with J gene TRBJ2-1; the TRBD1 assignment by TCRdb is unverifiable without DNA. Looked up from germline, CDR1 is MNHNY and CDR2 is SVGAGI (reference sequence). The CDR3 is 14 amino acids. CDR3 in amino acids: CASSLGGEYNEQFF.

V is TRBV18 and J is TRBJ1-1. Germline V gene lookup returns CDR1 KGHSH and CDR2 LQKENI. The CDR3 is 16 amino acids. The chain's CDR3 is CASSPQATTMNTEAFF.

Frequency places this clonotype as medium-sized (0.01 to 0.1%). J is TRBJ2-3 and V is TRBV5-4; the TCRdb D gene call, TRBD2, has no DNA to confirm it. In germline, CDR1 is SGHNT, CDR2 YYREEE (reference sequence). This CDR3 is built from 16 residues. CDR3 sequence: CASSLGAGYSTDTQYF. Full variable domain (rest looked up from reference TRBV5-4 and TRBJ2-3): ETGVTQSPTHLIKTRGQQVTLRCSSQSGHNTVSWYQQALGQGPQFIFQYYREEENGRGNFPPRFSGLQFPNYSSELNVNALELDDSALYLCASSLGAGYSTDTQYFGPGTRLTVL.

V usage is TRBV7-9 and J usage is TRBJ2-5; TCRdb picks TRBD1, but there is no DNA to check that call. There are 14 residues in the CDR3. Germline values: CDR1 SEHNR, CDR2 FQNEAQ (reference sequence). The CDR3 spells CASGTPRAEETQYF.

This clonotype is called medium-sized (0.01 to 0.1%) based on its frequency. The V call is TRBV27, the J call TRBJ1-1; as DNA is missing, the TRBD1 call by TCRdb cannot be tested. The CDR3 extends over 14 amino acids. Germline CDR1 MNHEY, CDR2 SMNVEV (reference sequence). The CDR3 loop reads CASSLGRTGTEAFF.

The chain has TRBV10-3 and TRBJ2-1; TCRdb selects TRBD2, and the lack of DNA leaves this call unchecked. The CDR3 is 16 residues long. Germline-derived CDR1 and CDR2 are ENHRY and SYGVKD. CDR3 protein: CAISTPGLAGYNEQFF.

The CDR3 sequence is CASSPGTGVDQPQHF. J is TRBJ1-5 and V is TRBV27; TCRdb designates TRBD1, a call that cannot be tested without DNA. Germline CDR1 MNHEY, CDR2 SMNVEV (reference sequence). The CDR3 consists of 15 residues.

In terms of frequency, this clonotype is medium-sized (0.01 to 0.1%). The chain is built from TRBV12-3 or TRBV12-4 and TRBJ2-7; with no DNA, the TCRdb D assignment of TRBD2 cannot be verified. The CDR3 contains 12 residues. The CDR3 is CASSLGGGEQYF.